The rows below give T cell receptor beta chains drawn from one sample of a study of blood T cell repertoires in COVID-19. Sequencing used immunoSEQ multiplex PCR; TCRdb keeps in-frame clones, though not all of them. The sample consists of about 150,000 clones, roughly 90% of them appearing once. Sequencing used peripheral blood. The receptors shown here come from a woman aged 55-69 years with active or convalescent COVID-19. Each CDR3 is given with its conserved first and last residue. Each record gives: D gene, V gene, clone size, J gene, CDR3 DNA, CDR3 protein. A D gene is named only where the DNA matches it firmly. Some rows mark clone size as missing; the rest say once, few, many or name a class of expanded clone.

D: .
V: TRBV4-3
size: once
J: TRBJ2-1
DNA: TGCGCCAGCAGCCAAGACAGGGCGGGGAACTATGAGCAGTTCTTC
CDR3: CASSQDRAGNYEQFF

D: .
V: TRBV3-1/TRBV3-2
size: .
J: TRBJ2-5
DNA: TGTGCCAGCAGCCAACGGGAGACCCAGTACTTC
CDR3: CASSQRETQYF

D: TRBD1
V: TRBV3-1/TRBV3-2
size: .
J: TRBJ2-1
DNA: TGTGCCAGCAGCCAAGATTTAAAGGCAGGGGGCAATGAGCAGTTCTTC
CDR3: CASSQDLKAGGNEQFF

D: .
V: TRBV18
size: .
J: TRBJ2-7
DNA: TGTGCCAGCTCACCCGTGGAGAGCTCCTACGAGCAGTACTTC
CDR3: CASSPVESSYEQYF

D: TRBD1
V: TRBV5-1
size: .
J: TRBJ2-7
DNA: TGCGCCAGCAGCTTACGTCCCGGGACAGGTTCGGGCTCCTACGAGCAGTACTTC
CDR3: CASSLRPGTGSGSYEQYF

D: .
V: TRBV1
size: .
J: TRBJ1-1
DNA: TGCACCAGCAGCCAAGCCTCCTCTGAAGCTTTCTTT
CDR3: CTSSQASSEAFF

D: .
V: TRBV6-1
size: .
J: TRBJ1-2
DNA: TGTGCCAGCAGTGAGCGCAGGGTGGTCTATGGCTACACCTTC
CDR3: CASSERRVVYGYTF

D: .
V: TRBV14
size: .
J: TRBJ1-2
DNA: TGTGCCAGCAGCCAAGATATGAAGGGAGCCCATGGCTACACCTTC
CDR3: CASSQDMKGAHGYTF

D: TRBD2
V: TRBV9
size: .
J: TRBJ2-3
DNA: TGTGCCAGCAGCGTACTAGCGGGGGGCACAGATACGCAGTATTTT
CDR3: CASSVLAGGTDTQYF

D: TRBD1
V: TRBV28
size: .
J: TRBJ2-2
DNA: TGTGCCAGCACCCTACCGGGACAGGGGGGGACGAACACCGGGGAGCTGTTTTTT
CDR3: CASTLPGQGGTNTGELFF

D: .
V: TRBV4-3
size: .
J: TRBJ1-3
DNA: TGCGCCAGCAGCCAAGGCGGGAAACCCTCTGGAAACACCATATATTTT
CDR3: CASSQGGKPSGNTIYF

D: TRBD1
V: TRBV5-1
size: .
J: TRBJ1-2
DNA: TGCGCCAGCAGCTTTCTACAGGGGGATGGCTACACCTTC
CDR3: CASSFLQGDGYTF

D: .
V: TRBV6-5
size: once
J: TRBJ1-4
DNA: TGTGCCAGCAGCCGCACTGCAACTAATGAAAAACTGTTTTTT
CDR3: CASSRTATNEKLFF

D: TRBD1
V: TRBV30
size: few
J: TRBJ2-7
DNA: TGTGCCTGGAGTCCCTCCTCCACAGGGGGAAGAGAGCAGTACTTC
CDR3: CAWSPSSTGGREQYF

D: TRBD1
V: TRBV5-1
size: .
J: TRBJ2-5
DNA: TGCGCCAGCAGGCCCCCGGGACAGGGGGTTGAGACCCAGTACTTC
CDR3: CASRPPGQGVETQYF

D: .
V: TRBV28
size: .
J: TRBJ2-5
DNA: TGTGCCAGCAGTTTATTCGGGGTAGCAGAGACCCAGTACTTC
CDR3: CASSLFGVAETQYF

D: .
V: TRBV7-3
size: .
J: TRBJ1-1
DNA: TGTGCCAGCAGCTTAAGTACCACAATGAACACTGAAGCTTTCTTT
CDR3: CASSLSTTMNTEAFF

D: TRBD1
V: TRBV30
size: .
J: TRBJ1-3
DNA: TGTGCCTGGAGGGGGACAGCGGCGAGGACCATATATTTT
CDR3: CAWRGTAARTIYF